A selection of T cell receptor beta chains follows, all from one sample in a study of T cells in Graves' hyperthyroidism and ophthalmopathy. One entry per CDR3 protein, called by TCRdb with MiXCR from the multiplex PCR reads. The table has about 300,000 distinct CDR3 sequences, less than 20% seen once. Sequencing used blood. These receptor sequences come from a man in his fifties or sixties with Graves' ophthalmopathy. Each CDR3 is given with its conserved first and last residue. A D gene is named only where the DNA matches it firmly. The size field is filled for only some rows; it gives once, few, many or a size class.

CDR3: CSARGTSGGYQETQYF
DNA: TGCAGTGCTAGAGGGACTAGCGGGGGATACCAAGAGACCCAGTACTTC
size: many
D: TRBD2
V: TRBV20-1
J: TRBJ2-5

CDR3: CASRPTYSGGEQYF
DNA: TGTGCCAGCAGGCCGACTTATTCAGGGGGCGAGCAGTACTTC
size: -
D: TRBD1
V: TRBV28
J: TRBJ2-7

CDR3: CASNVLGDRSSGNTIYF
DNA: TGTGCCAGCAACGTCCTTGGGGACAGAAGCTCTGGAAACACCATATATTTT
size: -
D: TRBD1
V: TRBV9
J: TRBJ1-3

CDR3: CASTPDRGTNEQFF
DNA: TGTGCCAGCACGCCGGACAGGGGAACCAATGAGCAGTTCTTC
size: -
D: TRBD1
V: TRBV19
J: TRBJ2-1

CDR3: CASSLKGQLNEKLFF
DNA: TGTGCCAGCAGCTTAAAGGGACAGCTGAATGAAAAACTGTTTTTT
size: many
D: TRBD1
V: TRBV11-2
J: TRBJ1-4

CDR3: CASRAGGSYNEQFF
DNA: TGTGCCAGCAGGGCGGGTGGGTCCTACAATGAGCAGTTCTTC
size: many
D: -
V: TRBV2
J: TRBJ2-1

CDR3: CASSRAGGPPEQFF
DNA: TGTGCCAGCAGCCGAGCGGGAGGGCCTCCGGAGCAGTTCTTC
size: many
D: TRBD2
V: TRBV3-1
J: TRBJ2-1

CDR3: CASSFDDKGLAGMGYEQYF
DNA: TGTGCCAGCAGTTTCGATGATAAAGGACTAGCGGGAATGGGCTACGAGCAGTACTTC
size: few
D: TRBD2
V: TRBV7-8
J: TRBJ2-7

CDR3: CASSLVSGLRSSGNTIYF
DNA: TGTGCCAGCAGCTTAGTGTCGGGGCTTCGAAGCTCTGGAAACACCATATATTTT
size: few
D: -
V: TRBV7-2
J: TRBJ1-3

CDR3: CAWSAQANTEAFF
DNA: TGTGCCTGGAGTGCACAGGCGAACACTGAAGCTTTCTTT
size: few
D: -
V: TRBV30
J: TRBJ1-1

CDR3: CSVPRGSRVLAGGRETQYF
DNA: TGCAGCGTACCAAGGGGGTCGAGGGTACTAGCGGGAGGCCGAGAGACCCAGTACTTC
size: -
D: TRBD2
V: TRBV29-1
J: TRBJ2-5

CDR3: CASRTGRSGEQYF
DNA: TGTGCCAGCAGAACAGGCAGATCGGGAGAGCAGTACTTC
size: once
D: -
V: TRBV18
J: TRBJ2-7

CDR3: CASSLSGGLPYEQYF
DNA: TGTGCCAGCAGTTTATCCGGGGGGCTGCCCTACGAGCAGTACTTC
size: -
D: -
V: TRBV28
J: TRBJ2-7

CDR3: CASSQAAGQTRYGYTF
DNA: TGTGCCAGCAGCCAAGCGGCGGGACAGACTCGGTATGGCTACACCTTC
size: many
D: TRBD1
V: TRBV3-1
J: TRBJ1-2

CDR3: CASSLAWGGDEQYF
DNA: TGCGCCAGCAGCTTGGCTTGGGGGGGCGACGAGCAGTACTTC
size: many
D: -
V: TRBV5-1
J: TRBJ2-7

CDR3: CSASNGAQGYTF
DNA: TGCAGTGCTAGTAATGGGGCTCAGGGCTACACCTTC
size: many
D: -
V: TRBV20-1
J: TRBJ1-2

CDR3: CASSPFSGRAGEQYF
DNA: TGTGCCAGCAGCCCGTTTAGCGGGAGGGCCGGGGAGCAGTACTTC
size: many
D: TRBD2
V: TRBV3-1
J: TRBJ2-7

CDR3: CASRHDQNTEAFF
DNA: TGTGCCAGCAGGCACGACCAGAACACTGAAGCTTTCTTT
size: many
D: -
V: TRBV7-2
J: TRBJ1-1

CDR3: CASSGGRGNTEAFF
DNA: TGTGCCAGCAGCGGGGGACGGGGGAACACTGAAGCTTTCTTT
size: few
D: -
V: TRBV9
J: TRBJ1-1

CDR3: CASSLASGTGYSPLHF
DNA: TGTGCCAGCAGCTTAGCTTCGGGGACAGGGTATTCACCCCTCCACTTT
size: few
D: TRBD1
V: TRBV7-6
J: TRBJ1-6

CDR3: CAWSVQGAYEQYF
DNA: TGTGCCTGGAGTGTACAGGGGGCTTACGAGCAGTACTTC
size: -
D: TRBD1
V: TRBV30
J: TRBJ2-7

CDR3: CASGTSFTDTQYF
DNA: TGTGCCAGCGGGACCTCCTTCACAGATACGCAGTATTTT
size: many
D: -
V: TRBV2
J: TRBJ2-3

CDR3: CATGTHGYTF
DNA: TGTGCCACCGGGACCCATGGCTACACCTTC
size: few
D: -
V: TRBV28
J: TRBJ1-2

CDR3: CASSDNVGGGEQFF
DNA: TGTGCCAGCAGCGATAATGTGGGGGGCGGTGAGCAGTTCTTC
size: many
D: -
V: TRBV7-8
J: TRBJ2-1

CDR3: CASSYYRDISTDTQYF
DNA: TGTGCCAGCAGTTATTACCGGGACATATCCACAGATACGCAGTATTTT
size: many
D: -
V: TRBV7-9
J: TRBJ2-3

CDR3: CAISESGRTSTDTQYF
DNA: TGTGCCATCAGTGAGTCGGGGAGAACTAGCACAGATACGCAGTATTTT
size: -
D: -
V: TRBV10-3
J: TRBJ2-3

CDR3: CASSVVSSGYNEQFF
DNA: TGCGCCAGCAGTGTGGTGTCTAGCGGCTACAATGAGCAGTTCTTC
size: few
D: TRBD2
V: TRBV10-2
J: TRBJ2-1